Detailed here is one T cell receptor (beta chain). Its antigen is unknown. Germline loops: CDR1 KGHSH, CDR2 LQKENI. The germline V and J ends were trimmed by 2 bases and 2 bases, with 13 bases remaining between them. The CDR3 runs 16 residues. In the PCR, 60 Vbeta and 13 Jbeta primers were used. Libraries were prepared by immunoSEQ multiplex PCR; TCRdb keeps only in-frame clonotypes and omits some of them. The sample has more than 50,000 clones; approximately 85% are singletons. This entry is derived from a study of cytomegalovirus exposure and HLA in healthy donors. Study results and limitations: TCR beta chains numbering more than 150 were designated cytomegalovirus-associated.

The sample comprised PBMCs. The chain couples TRBV18 to TRBJ1-5; no clear D. The clonotype comes from a female donor in good health and CMV-seronegative. CDR3 DNA sequence: TGTGCCAGCTCACCATCGGCCTCGCGGGGCAATCAGCCCCAGCATTTT. Translation: CASSPSASRGNQPQHF.